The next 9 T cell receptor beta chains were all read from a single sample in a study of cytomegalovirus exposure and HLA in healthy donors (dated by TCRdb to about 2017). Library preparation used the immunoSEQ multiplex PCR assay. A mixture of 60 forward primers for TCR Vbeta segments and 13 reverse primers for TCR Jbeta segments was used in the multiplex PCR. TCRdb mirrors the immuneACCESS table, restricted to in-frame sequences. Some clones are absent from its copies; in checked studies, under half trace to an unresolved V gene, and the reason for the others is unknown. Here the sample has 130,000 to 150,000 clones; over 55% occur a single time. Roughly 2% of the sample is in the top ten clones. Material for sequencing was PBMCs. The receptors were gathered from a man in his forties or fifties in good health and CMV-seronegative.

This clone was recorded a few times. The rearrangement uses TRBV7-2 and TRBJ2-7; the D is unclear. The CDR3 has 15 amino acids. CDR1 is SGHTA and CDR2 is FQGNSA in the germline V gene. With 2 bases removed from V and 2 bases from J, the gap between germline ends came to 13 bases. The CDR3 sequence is CASSLLSVPAYEQYF. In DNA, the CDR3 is TGTGCCAGCAGCTTATTATCGGTCCCCGCCTACGAGCAGTACTTC.

This CDR3 reads CASSPRRSGANVLTF. The DNA for the CDR3 is TGTGCCAGCAGTCCCCGGAGGTCTGGGGCCAACGTCCTGACTTTC. This rearrangement joins TRBV6-5 to TRBJ2-6; tentative D call: TRBD2 (5 bases). In germline, CDR1 is MNHEY, CDR2 SVGAGI. The CDR3 loop spans 15 amino acids. The V gene lost 5 bases and the J gene lost 1 base, with 9 bases spanning the gap.

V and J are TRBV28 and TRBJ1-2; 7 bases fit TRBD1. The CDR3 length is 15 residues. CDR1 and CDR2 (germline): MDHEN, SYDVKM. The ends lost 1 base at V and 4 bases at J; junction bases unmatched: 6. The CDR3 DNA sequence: TGTGCCAGCAGTTTATTGACAGGGTCGGGCTATGGCTACACCTTC. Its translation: CASSLLTGSGYGYTF.

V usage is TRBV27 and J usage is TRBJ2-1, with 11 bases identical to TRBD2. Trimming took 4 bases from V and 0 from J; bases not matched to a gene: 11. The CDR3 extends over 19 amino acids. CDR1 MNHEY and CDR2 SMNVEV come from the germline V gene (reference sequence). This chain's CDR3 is CASSYRLAGSTSSYNEQFF. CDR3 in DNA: TGTGCCAGCAGTTACCGACTAGCGGGATCCACTAGCTCCTACAATGAGCAGTTCTTC.

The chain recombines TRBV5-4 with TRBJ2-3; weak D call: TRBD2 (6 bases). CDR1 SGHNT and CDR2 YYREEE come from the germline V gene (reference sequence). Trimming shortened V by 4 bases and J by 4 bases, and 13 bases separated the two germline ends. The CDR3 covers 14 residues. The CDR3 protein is CASSPDPGADTQYF. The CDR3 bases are TGTGCCAGCAGCCCCGACCCGGGGGCAGATACGCAGTATTTT.

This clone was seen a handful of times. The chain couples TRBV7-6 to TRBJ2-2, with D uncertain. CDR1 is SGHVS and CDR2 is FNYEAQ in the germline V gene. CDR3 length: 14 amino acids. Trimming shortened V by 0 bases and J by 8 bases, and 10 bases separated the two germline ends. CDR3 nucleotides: TGTGCCAGCAGCTTAGCCTTGACTCCGGGGGAGCTGTTTTTT. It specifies CASSLALTPGELFF.

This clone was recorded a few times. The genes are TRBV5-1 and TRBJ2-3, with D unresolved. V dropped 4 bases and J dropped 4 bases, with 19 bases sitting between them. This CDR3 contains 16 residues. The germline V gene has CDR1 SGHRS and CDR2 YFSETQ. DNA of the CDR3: TGCGCCAGCAGCCTAAACAGTCGCTTCAGACCAGATACGCAGTATTTT. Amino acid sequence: CASSLNSRFRPDTQYF.

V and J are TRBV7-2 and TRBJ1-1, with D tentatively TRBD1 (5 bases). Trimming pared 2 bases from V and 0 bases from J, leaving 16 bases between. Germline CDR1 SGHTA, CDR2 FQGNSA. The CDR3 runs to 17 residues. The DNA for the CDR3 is TGTGCCAGCAGCTTACGAGGTAGGGGTTTGATGAACACTGAAGCTTTCTTT. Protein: CASSLRGRGLMNTEAFF.

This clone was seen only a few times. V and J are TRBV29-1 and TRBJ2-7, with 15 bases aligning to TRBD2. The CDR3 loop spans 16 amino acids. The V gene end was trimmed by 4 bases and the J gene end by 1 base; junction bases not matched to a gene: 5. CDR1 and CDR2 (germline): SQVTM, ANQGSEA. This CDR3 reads CSVAGLAGGFSYEQYF. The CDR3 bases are TGCAGCGTTGCGGGACTAGCGGGGGGTTTTTCCTACGAGCAGTACTTC.